These T cell receptor beta chains were read from a single sample in a study of blood T cell repertoires in COVID-19. The method was immunoSEQ multiplex PCR; TCRdb's version includes in-frame clones alone and lacks a portion of them. The sample records fewer than 100,000 clones, 65% to 90% being singletons. The source material was peripheral blood. The origin of the receptors is a man in his sixties with acute or convalescent COVID-19. Both conserved end residues are part of each CDR3. Only part of the rows carry a size: once, few, many, or a class if the clone is expanded.

>TRBV7-9|TRBJ1-1|NA
CASSPTGPSEAFF
>TRBV3-1/TRBV3-2|TRBJ1-2|NA
CASSPPWRGRNYGYTF
>TRBV3-1/TRBV3-2|TRBJ1-2|NA
CASSQQTLRGRGYTF
>TRBV28|TRBJ1-5|NA
CASSFGVQPQHF
>TRBV12-3/TRBV12-4|TRBJ1-1|NA
CASSQTGAWAFF
>TRBV11-2|TRBJ2-3|NA
CASSLLAGGSDTQYF
>TRBV29-1|TRBJ2-6|NA
CSVDDGSSDVLTF
>TRBV5-4|TRBJ1-1|few
CASSLQGVGTEAFF
>TRBV10-3|TRBJ1-1|NA
CAISDIANTEAFF
>TRBV5-1|TRBJ2-1|NA
CASMGLADPPRGEPSYNEQFF
>TRBV7-9|TRBJ1-1|NA
CASSFGQATEAFF
>TRBV19|TRBJ1-5|NA
CATGQGPEGNQPQHF
>TRBV27|TRBJ1-3|NA
CASSLLAGGLYTIYF
>TRBV9|TRBJ2-7|NA
CASSVDSSSSYEQYF
>TRBV6-1|TRBJ2-3|NA
CASSELAGATDTQYF
>TRBV29-1|TRBJ1-2|once
CSVEGGLTNYGYTF
>TRBV5-1|TRBJ2-5|NA
CASSLTGGGTQYF
>TRBV12-5|TRBJ1-6|NA
CASGLPGRNSPLHF
>TRBV7-2|TRBJ2-1|NA
CASSPRTSGSFNEQFF
>TRBV6-5|TRBJ1-4|few
CASKGQGGEKLFF
>TRBV6-6|TRBJ2-1|NA
CASKLDNEQFF
>TRBV10-1|TRBJ2-7|NA
CASSDGGSSYEQYF
>TRBV18|TRBJ2-7|NA
CASSPREGSYEQYF
>TRBV7-2|TRBJ1-1|NA
CASSLVQGGHTEAFF
>TRBV12-3/TRBV12-4|TRBJ2-2|NA
CASSLGGTGELFF
>TRBV27|TRBJ1-5|few
CASRTGGSRNQPQHF
>TRBV5-1|TRBJ1-3|NA
CASSLGDTGLHSGNTIYF
>TRBV11-2|TRBJ1-6|NA
CASSLNTGRGHNSPLHF
>TRBV9|TRBJ1-2|NA
CASSPRDSHMYGYTF
>TRBV4-3|TRBJ1-1|NA
CASSQKTRDRSMNTEAFF
>TRBV27|TRBJ2-7|NA
CASSLYPGGPGEQYF
>TRBV10-2|TRBJ1-2|NA
CASSEGLISGYGGYTF
>TRBV6-5|TRBJ1-2|NA
CASSYSDRHYGYTF
>TRBV10-3|TRBJ1-1|NA
CAIREGGEYTEAFF
>TRBV6-2/TRBV6-3|TRBJ1-2|NA
CASSKLRTGTYGYTF
>TRBV19|TRBJ1-2|NA
CASSTRTGSGYTF
>TRBV7-2|TRBJ1-1|NA
CASSFGGRRTEAFF
>TRBV2|TRBJ1-5|NA
CASSVKLRNQPQHF
>TRBV5-6|TRBJ2-3|NA
CASSLGGKDTQYF
>TRBV27|TRBJ2-6|NA
CASSFQGNAGANVLTF
>TRBV6-5|TRBJ2-1|NA
CASNIGGEQFF
>TRBV3-1/TRBV3-2|TRBJ1-2|NA
CASSQDRFGGYTF
>TRBV11-2|TRBJ2-2|few
CASGRSNTGELFF
>TRBV6-5|TRBJ1-1|NA
CASSRPGPPGTEAFF